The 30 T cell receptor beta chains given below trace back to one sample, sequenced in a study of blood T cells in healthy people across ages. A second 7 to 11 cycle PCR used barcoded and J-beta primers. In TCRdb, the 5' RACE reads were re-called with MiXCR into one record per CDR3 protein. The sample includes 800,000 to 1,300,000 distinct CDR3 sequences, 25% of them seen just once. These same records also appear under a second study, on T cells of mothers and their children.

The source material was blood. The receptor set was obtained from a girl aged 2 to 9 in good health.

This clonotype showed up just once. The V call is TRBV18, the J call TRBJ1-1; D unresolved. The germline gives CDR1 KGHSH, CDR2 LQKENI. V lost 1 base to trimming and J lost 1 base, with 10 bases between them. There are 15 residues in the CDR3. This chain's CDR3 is CASSPQRLPNTEAFF. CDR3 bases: TGTGCCAGCTCACCACAACGACTCCCGAACACTGAAGCTTTCTTT.

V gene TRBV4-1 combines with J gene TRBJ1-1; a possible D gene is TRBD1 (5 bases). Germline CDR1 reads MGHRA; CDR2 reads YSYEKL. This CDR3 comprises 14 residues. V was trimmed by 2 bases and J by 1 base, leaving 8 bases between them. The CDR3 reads CASSQPTGNTEAFF. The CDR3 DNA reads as TGCGCCAGCAGCCAACCAACAGGGAACACTGAAGCTTTCTTT.

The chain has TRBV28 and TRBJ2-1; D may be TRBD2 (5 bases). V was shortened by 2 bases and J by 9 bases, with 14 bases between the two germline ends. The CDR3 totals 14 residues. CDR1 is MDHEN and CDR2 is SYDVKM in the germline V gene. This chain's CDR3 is CASSLAPGMGEQFF. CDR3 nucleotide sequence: TGTGCCAGCAGTTTAGCCCCGGGGATGGGTGAGCAGTTCTTC.

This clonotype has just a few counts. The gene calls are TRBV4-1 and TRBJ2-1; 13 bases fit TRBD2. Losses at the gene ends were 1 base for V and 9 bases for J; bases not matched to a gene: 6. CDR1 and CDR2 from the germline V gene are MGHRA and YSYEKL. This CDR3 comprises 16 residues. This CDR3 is CASSQALAGGWSEQFF. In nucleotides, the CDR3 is TGCGCCAGCAGCCAAGCACTAGCGGGGGGGTGGAGTGAGCAGTTCTTC.

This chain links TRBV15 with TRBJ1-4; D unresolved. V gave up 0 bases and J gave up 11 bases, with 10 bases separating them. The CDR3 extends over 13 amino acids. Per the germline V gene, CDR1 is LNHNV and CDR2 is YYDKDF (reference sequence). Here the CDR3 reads CATSRDYSGKLFF. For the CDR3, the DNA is TGTGCCACCAGCAGAGATTATTCGGGGAAACTGTTTTTT.

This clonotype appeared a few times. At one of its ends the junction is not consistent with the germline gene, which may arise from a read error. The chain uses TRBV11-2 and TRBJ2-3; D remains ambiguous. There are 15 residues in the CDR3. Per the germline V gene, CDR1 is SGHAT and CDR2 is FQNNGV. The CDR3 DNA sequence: TGTGCCAGCAGCTTAGATGGGCTGAGAACAGACACGCAGTATTTT. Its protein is CASSLDGLRTDTQYF.

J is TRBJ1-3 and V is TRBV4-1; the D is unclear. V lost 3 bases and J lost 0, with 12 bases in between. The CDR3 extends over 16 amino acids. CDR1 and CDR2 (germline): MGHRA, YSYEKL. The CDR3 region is CASSQPREGSGNTIYF. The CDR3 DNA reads TGCGCCAGCAGCCAGCCCCGGGAAGGCTCTGGAAACACCATATATTTT.

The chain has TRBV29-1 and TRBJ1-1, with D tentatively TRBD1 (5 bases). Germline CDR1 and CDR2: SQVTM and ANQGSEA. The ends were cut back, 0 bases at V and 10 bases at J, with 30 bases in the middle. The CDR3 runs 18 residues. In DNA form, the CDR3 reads TGCAGCGTTGAAGATCGACTCTCTAACGCGGACATTAGGCGGAGAGCTTTCTTT. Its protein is CSVEDRLSNADIRRRAFF.

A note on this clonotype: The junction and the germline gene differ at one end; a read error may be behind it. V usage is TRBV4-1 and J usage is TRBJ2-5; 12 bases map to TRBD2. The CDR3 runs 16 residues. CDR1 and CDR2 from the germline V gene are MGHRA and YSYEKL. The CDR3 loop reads CASSPDPGTSGLGACF. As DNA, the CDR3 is TGCGCCAGCAGCCCCGACCCGGGGACTAGCGGGCTTGGGGCGTGTTTC.

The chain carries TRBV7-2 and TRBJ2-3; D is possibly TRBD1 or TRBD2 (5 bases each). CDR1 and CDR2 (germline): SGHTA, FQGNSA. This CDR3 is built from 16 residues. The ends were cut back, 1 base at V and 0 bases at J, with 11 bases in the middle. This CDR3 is CASSLDSGGSTDTQYF. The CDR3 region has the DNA TGTGCCAGCAGCTTAGATAGTGGGGGTAGCACAGATACGCAGTATTTT.

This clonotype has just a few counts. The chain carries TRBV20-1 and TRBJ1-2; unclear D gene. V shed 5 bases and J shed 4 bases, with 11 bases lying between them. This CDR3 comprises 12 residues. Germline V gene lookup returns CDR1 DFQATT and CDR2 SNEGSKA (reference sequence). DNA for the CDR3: TGCAGTGCTCCCCTGTGGTCCTATGGCTACACCTTC. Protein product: CSAPLWSYGYTF.

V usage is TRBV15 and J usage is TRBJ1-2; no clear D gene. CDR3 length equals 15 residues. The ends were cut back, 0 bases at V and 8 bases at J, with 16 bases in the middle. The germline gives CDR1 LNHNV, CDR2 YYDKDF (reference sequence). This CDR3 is CATSRESRDQRGYTF. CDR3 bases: TGTGCCACCAGCAGAGAATCGAGGGATCAGAGGGGCTACACCTTC.

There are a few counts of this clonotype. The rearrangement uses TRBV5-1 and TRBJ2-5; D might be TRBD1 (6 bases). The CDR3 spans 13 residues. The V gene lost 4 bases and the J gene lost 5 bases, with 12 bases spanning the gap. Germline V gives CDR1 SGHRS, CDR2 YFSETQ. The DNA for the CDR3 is TGCGCCAGCAGCGAAGGGACATGGGAGACCCAGTACTTC. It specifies CASSEGTWETQYF.

The CDR3 is CASLWNTEAFF. In nucleotides, the CDR3 is TGTGCCAGCCTCTGGAACACTGAAGCTTTCTTT. The rearrangement links TRBV28 to TRBJ1-1; no clear D. The CDR3 sequence is 11 residues long. Germline assignment: CDR1 MDHEN and CDR2 SYDVKM. V shed 8 bases and J shed 1 base, with 5 bases lying between them.

The CDR3 sequence: CSARETGPASFYNEQFF. The CDR3 DNA reads TGCAGTGCTAGAGAAACCGGACCAGCGTCCTTTTACAATGAGCAGTTCTTC. The rearrangement uses TRBV20-1 and TRBJ2-1; D gene ambiguous. The germline CDR1 and CDR2 sequences are DFQATT and SNEGSKA (reference sequence). This CDR3 comprises 17 residues. V lost 0 bases to trimming and J lost 4 bases, with 19 bases between them.

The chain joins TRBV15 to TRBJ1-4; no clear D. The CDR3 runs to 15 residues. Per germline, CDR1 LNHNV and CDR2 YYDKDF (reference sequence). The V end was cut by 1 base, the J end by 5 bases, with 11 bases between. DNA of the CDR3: TGTGCCACCAGCAGAGTAGAGGACCTCAATGAAAAACTGTTTTTT. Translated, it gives CATSRVEDLNEKLFF.

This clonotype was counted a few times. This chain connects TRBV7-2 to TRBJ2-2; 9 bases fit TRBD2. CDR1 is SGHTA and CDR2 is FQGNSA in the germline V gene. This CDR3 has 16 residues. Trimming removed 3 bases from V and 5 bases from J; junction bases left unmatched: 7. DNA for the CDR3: TGTGCCAGCAGCTTGGGACTAGCAGCTTTAACCGGGGAGCTGTTTTTT. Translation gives CASSLGLAALTGELFF.

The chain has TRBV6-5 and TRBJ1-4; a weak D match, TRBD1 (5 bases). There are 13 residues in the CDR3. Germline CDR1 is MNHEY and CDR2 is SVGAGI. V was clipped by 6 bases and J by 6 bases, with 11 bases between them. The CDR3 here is CASRGVLYEKLFF. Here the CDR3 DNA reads TGTGCCAGCAGAGGGGTACTTTATGAAAAACTGTTTTTT.

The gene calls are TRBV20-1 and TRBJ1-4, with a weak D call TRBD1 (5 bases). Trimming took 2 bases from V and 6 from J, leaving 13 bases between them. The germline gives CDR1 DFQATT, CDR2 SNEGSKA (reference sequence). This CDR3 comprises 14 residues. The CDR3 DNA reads TGCAGTGCTAGAAAGGCAGGGTGGGATGAAAAACTGTTTTTT. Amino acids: CSARKAGWDEKLFF.

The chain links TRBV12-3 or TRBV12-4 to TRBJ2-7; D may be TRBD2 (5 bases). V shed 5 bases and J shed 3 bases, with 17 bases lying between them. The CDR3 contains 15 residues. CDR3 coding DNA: TGTGCCAGCAGTCCACGGAGGTCGGAGGTCTACGAGCAGTACTTC. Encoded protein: CASSPRRSEVYEQYF.

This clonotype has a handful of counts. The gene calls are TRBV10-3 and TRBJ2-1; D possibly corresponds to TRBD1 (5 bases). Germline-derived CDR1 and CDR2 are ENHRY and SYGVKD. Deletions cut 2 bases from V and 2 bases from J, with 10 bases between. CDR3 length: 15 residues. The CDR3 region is CAISEMQGTYNEQFF. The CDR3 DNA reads TGTGCCATCAGTGAGATGCAGGGCACCTACAATGAGCAGTTCTTC.

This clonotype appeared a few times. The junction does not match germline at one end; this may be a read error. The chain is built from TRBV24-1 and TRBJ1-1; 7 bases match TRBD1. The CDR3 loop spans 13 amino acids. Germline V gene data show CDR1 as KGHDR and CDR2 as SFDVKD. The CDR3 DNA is TGTGCCACCAGTGGAGGGACAGCCACTGAATCTTTCTTT. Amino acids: CATSGGTATESFF.

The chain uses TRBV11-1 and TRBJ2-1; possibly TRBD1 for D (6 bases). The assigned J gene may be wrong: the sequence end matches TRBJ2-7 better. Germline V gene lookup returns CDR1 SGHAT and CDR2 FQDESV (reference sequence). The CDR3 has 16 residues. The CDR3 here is CASSWETGIPPYEQYF. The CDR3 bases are TGTGCCAGCAGCTGGGAAACAGGGATACCACCCTACGAGCAGTACTTC.

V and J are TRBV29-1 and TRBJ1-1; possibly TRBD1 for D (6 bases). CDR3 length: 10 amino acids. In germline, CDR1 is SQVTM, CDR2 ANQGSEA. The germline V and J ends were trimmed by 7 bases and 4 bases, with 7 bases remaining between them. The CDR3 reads CSGGGTEAFF. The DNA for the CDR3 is TGCAGCGGAGGGGGCACTGAAGCTTTCTTT. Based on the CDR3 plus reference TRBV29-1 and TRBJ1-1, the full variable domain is SAVISQKPSRDICQRGTSLTIQCQVDSQVTMMFWYRQQPGQSLTLIATANQGSEATYESGFVIDKFPISRPNLTFSTLTVSNMSPEDSSIYLCSGGGTEAFFGQGTRLTVV.

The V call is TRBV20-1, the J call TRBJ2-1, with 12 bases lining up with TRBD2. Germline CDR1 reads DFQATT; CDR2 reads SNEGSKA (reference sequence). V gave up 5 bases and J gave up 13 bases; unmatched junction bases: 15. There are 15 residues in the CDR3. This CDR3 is CSAAPGLAGLVDQFF. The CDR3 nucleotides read TGCAGTGCTGCACCGGGACTAGCGGGTTTAGTGGATCAGTTCTTC.

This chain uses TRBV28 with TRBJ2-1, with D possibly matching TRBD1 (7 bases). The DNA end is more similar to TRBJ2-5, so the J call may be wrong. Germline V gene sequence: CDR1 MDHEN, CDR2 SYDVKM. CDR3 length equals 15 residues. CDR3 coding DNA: TGTGCCAGCAGTTTAGGCCCAGGGGGTAGGGAGGCCCAGTACTTC. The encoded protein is CASSLGPGGREAQYF.

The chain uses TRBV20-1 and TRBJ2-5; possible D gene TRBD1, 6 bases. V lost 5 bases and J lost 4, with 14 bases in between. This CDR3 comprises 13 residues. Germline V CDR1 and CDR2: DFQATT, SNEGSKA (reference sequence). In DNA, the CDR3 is TGCAGTGCTTCAGGGGTTTTATCAGAGACCCAGTACTTC. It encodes CSASGVLSETQYF.

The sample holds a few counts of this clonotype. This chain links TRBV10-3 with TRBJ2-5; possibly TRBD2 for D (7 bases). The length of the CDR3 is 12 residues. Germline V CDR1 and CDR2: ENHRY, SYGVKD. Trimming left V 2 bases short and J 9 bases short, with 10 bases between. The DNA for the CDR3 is TGTGCCATCAGTGAGAACGGGGGGCCCCAGTACTTC. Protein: CAISENGGPQYF.

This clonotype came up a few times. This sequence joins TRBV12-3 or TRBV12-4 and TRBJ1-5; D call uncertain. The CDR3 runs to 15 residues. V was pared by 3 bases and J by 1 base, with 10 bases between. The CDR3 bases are TGTGCCAGCAGTTTCGGGCCGGGGAGCAATCAGCCCCAGCATTTT. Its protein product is CASSFGPGSNQPQHF.

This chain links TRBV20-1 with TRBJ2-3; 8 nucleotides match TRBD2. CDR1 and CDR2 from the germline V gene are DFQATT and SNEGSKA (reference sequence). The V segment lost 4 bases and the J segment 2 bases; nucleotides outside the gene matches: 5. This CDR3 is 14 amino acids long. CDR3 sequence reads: CSAKVAGFTDTQYF. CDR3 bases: TGCAGTGCTAAGGTAGCGGGGTTCACAGATACGCAGTATTTT.